The 24 T cell receptor beta chains listed next were all sequenced from one sample in a study of shared T cell receptors in the human thymus. The repertoire was sequenced with immunoSEQ multiplex PCR; TCRdb's copy has only in-frame clones and lacks some. Of hundreds of thousands of clones listed, more than 75% are singletons. In addition, the sample was reused for a study of human thymus T cells.

The source material was thymocytes. Receptors were obtained from a boy under two years old with a congenital heart defect.

The chain carries TRBV2 and TRBJ2-3; D not certain. There are 13 residues in the CDR3. Germline V gene lookup returns CDR1 SNHLY and CDR2 FYNNEI. The germline V and J ends were trimmed by 5 bases and 2 bases, with 8 bases remaining between them. CDR3 nucleotide sequence: TGTGCCAGCAGTTCGACTTACACAGATACGCAGTATTTT. Encoded protein: CASSSTYTDTQYF. Full variable domain (outside the CDR3, taken from reference TRBV2 and TRBJ2-3): EPEVTQTPSHQVTQMGQEVILRCVPISNHLYFYWYRQILGQKVEFLVSFYNNEISEKSEIFDDQFSVERPDGSNFTLKIRSTKLEDSAMYFCASSSTYTDTQYFGPGTRLTVL.

J is TRBJ2-7 and V is TRBV4-1, with D perhaps TRBD1 (6 bases). This CDR3 has 16 residues. Per germline, CDR1 MGHRA and CDR2 YSYEKL. V dropped 3 bases and J dropped 2 bases, with 17 bases sitting between them. The CDR3 DNA reads TGCGCCAGCAGCCAGCCGGGACACCAGGCGGCCTACGAGCAGTACTTC. This codes for CASSQPGHQAAYEQYF.

This chain links TRBV28 with TRBJ2-2; TRBD1 is a possible D gene (5 bases). Per the germline V gene, CDR1 is MDHEN and CDR2 is SYDVKM. CDR3 length equals 16 residues. The ends were cut back, 4 bases at V and 2 bases at J, with 14 bases in the middle. CDR3 coding DNA: TGTGCCAGCAGTTGCCAGGGCGGAAAAAACACCGGGGAGCTGTTTTTT. Its protein is CASSCQGGKNTGELFF.

This clone was seen once. Additional DNA sequences in this sample encode the identical CDR3. The rearrangement links TRBV7-9 to TRBJ2-2, with no clear D. CDR1 and CDR2 (germline): SEHNR, FQNEAQ (reference sequence). V gave up 2 bases and J gave up 6 bases, with 4 bases separating them. This CDR3 contains 12 residues. CDR3 nucleotide sequence: TGTGCCAGCAGCTTAACGGCCGGGGAGCTGTTTTTT. It encodes CASSLTAGELFF.

The gene calls are TRBV11-2 and TRBJ2-7; D possibly corresponds to TRBD2 (6 bases). The length of the CDR3 is 19 residues. Between the trimmed V and J ends, which lost 4 bases and 3 bases, there was a span of 28 bases. Germline V gives CDR1 SGHAT, CDR2 FQNNGV. The CDR3: CASSYPEASDPGSYYEQYF. For the CDR3, the DNA is TGTGCCAGCAGCTACCCTGAGGCTAGCGACCCAGGATCATACTACGAGCAGTACTTC.

This chain joins TRBV5-1 and TRBJ2-6; D ambiguous. Germline CDR1 is SGHRS and CDR2 is YFSETQ. Trimming removed 3 bases at V and 0 bases at J, with 10 bases between. The length of the CDR3 is 16 residues. The DNA of the CDR3 is TGCGCCAGCAGCTCCTCAGGAAGCTCTGGGGCCAACGTCCTGACTTTC. Its protein is CASSSSGSSGANVLTF.

This clone was seen only once. The chain combines TRBV11-2 with TRBJ2-5; 9 nucleotides align to TRBD2. Germline V gene sequence: CDR1 SGHAT, CDR2 FQNNGV. This CDR3 is 18 amino acids long. V lost 5 bases and J lost 5; bases outside the gene matches: 18. The CDR3 DNA sequence: TGTGCCAGCAGCGCAGGAAGGGGTCGAGCGGGAGGCGAGGAGACCCAGTACTTC. Translation: CASSAGRGRAGGEETQYF.

This chain connects TRBV30 to TRBJ1-5; D uncertain. Trimming removed 2 bases from V and 3 bases from J, with 8 bases in between. The V gene's germline CDR1 is GTSNPN and CDR2 SVGIG (reference sequence). CDR3 length equals 13 residues. CDR3 sequence: CAWSLESNQPQHF. CDR3 nucleotides: TGTGCCTGGAGTCTAGAGTCCAATCAGCCCCAGCATTTT.

The J gene is TRBJ1-1, the V gene TRBV30; D possibly corresponds to TRBD1 (5 bases). The germline V gene has CDR1 GTSNPN and CDR2 SVGIG (reference sequence). V was shortened by 3 bases and J by 3 bases, with 11 bases between the two germline ends. The CDR3 covers 13 residues. As DNA, the CDR3 is TGTGCCTGGAGGACGGGGGGGGACACTGAAGCTTTCTTT. Its translation: CAWRTGGDTEAFF.

The V gene is TRBV27, the J gene TRBJ2-7, with a possible D match to TRBD2 (5 bases). Trimming left V 6 bases short and J 5 bases short, with 23 bases between. This CDR3 region has 16 residues. From germline, CDR1 is MNHEY and CDR2 SMNVEV (reference sequence). In DNA form, the CDR3 reads TGTGCCAGCAGCTTTGGGAACAAGGAGGAATCCGACGAGCAGTACTTC. Translated: CASSFGNKEESDEQYF.

J is TRBJ1-6 and V is TRBV30; possibly TRBD1 for D (5 bases). From germline, CDR1 is GTSNPN and CDR2 SVGIG (reference sequence). Trimming cost V 2 bases and J 0 bases, with 11 bases left between them. CDR3 length: 16 amino acids. The CDR3 here is CAWSRDWGSYNSPLHF. The CDR3 nucleotides are TGTGCCTGGAGTCGGGACTGGGGCTCCTATAATTCACCCCTCCACTTT.

The chain uses TRBV4-3 and TRBJ1-1; 8 bases agree with TRBD1. Germline trimming cut 0 bases from V and 7 bases from J; bases unmatched to any gene: 10. The CDR3 has 16 amino acids. Germline V gives CDR1 LGHNA, CDR2 YSLEER. The CDR3 nucleotides are TGCGCCAGCAGCCAAGAATTGGCAGGGGGCTCGGTTGAAGCTTTCTTT. The encoded protein is CASSQELAGGSVEAFF.

The rearrangement uses TRBV30 and TRBJ1-3; D is possibly TRBD1 (6 bases). Trimming pared 4 bases from V and 2 bases from J, leaving 12 bases between. Germline CDR1 and CDR2: GTSNPN and SVGIG (reference sequence). CDR3 size: 14 residues. As DNA, the CDR3 is TGTGCCTGGACACAGGGCGAAACTGGAAACACCATATATTTT. The encoded protein is CAWTQGETGNTIYF.

The chain carries TRBV6-1 and TRBJ1-5; D gene unclear. The V gene's germline CDR1 is MNHNS and CDR2 SASEGT. Trimming left V 3 bases short and J 3 bases short, with 9 bases between. The length of the CDR3 is 14 residues. CDR3 sequence: CASSDEGTNQPQHF. DNA of the CDR3: TGTGCCAGCAGTGACGAGGGTACCAATCAGCCCCAGCATTTT.

The chain combines TRBV15 with TRBJ2-1; D is undetermined. The V gene's germline CDR1 is LNHNV and CDR2 YYDKDF (reference sequence). The V end lost 1 base, the J end lost 7 bases, and 17 bases lay between the germline ends. This CDR3 has 16 amino acids. The CDR3 sequence is CATSRGPQRGCNEQFF. The CDR3 DNA sequence: TGTGCCACCAGCAGAGGTCCCCAACGTGGCTGTAATGAGCAGTTCTTC. Together with reference TRBV15 and TRBJ2-1, the CDR3 gives the full variable domain: DAMVIQNPRYQVTQFGKPVTLSCSQTLNHNVMYWYQQKSSQAPKLLFHYYDKDFNNEADTPDNFQSRRPNTSFCFLDIRSPGLGDTAMYLCATSRGPQRGCNEQFFGPGTRLTVL.

This clone showed up just once. The CDR3 here is CASSPPTSGRIYEQYF. The CDR3 DNA is TGTGCCAGCAGTCCGCCGACTAGCGGGAGGATCTACGAGCAGTACTTC. The chain is built from TRBV27 and TRBJ2-7; the match to TRBD2 covers 13 bases. The length of the CDR3 is 16 residues. Germline CDR1 is MNHEY and CDR2 is SMNVEV (reference sequence). Trimming cost V 5 bases and J 3 bases; bases outside gene matches: 7.

The chain links TRBV7-2 to TRBJ2-2, with D hard to call. The CDR3 length is 13 residues. The germline V gene encodes CDR1 SGHTA and CDR2 FQGNSA. Trimming shortened V by 2 bases and J by 7 bases, and 8 bases separated the two germline ends. DNA for the CDR3: TGTGCCAGCAGCTTACGAGTCGGCGGGGAGCTGTTTTTT. This gives the protein CASSLRVGGELFF. The whole variable domain, filled in from reference TRBV7-2 and TRBJ2-2, reads GAGVSQSPSNKVTEKGKDVELRCDPISGHTALYWYRQSLGQGLEFLIYFQGNSAPDKSGLPSDRFSAERTGGSVSTLTIQRTQQEDSAVYLCASSLRVGGELFFGEGSRLTVL.

The chain carries TRBV29-1 and TRBJ1-1, with 7 nucleotides matching TRBD1. With V trimmed by 5 bases and J by 5 bases, 14 bases remained unmatched. Germline-derived CDR1 and CDR2 are SQVTM and ANQGSEA. This CDR3 is built from 15 residues. CDR3 nucleotide sequence: TGCAGCGTTCTAACTTATGACAGGGTAAGAACTGAAGCTTTCTTT. It is translated as CSVLTYDRVRTEAFF. The complete variable domain, with remaining parts taken from reference TRBV29-1 and TRBJ1-1, reads SAVISQKPSRDICQRGTSLTIQCQVDSQVTMMFWYRQQPGQSLTLIATANQGSEATYESGFVIDKFPISRPNLTFSTLTVSNMSPEDSSIYLCSVLTYDRVRTEAFFGQGTRLTVV.

The chain links TRBV4-1 to TRBJ2-7; 8 nucleotides line up with TRBD2. CDR1 MGHRA and CDR2 YSYEKL come from the germline V gene. J gave up 0 bases and V 1 base, and 8 bases lay outside the gene matches. The CDR3 loop spans 17 amino acids. In DNA, the CDR3 is TGCGCCAGCAGCCAAGGGCTAGCGGGCAAGAGCTCCTACGAGCAGTACTTC. It yields the protein CASSQGLAGKSSYEQYF.

The chain employs TRBV13 and TRBJ2-2; TRBD1 agrees at 8 bases. The CDR3 sequence is 13 residues long. Losses at the gene ends were 5 bases for V and 10 bases for J; bases not matched to a gene: 6. Germline assignment: CDR1 PRHDT and CDR2 FYEKMQ (reference sequence). The DNA of the CDR3 is TGTGCCAGCAGCAAGCGACAGGGGAAGGAGCTGTTTTTT. Translated, it gives CASSKRQGKELFF.

This clone was seen a single time. The CDR3 reads CASSFDAWETQYF. In DNA form, the CDR3 reads TGTGCCAGCAGCTTCGATGCGTGGGAGACCCAGTACTTC. This chain joins TRBV5-8 and TRBJ2-5; no firm D call. There are 13 residues in the CDR3. Trimming cost V 2 bases and J 5 bases, with 10 bases left between them. Germline V gene lookup returns CDR1 SGHTS and CDR2 YDEGEE.

V and J are TRBV7-2 and TRBJ2-7, with 10 bases that match TRBD2. With V trimmed by 5 bases and J by 6 bases, 10 bases remained unmatched. The CDR3 loop spans 15 amino acids. Germline V gene sequence: CDR1 SGHTA, CDR2 FQGNSA. The CDR3 loop reads CASSPRSQRGGEQYF. CDR3 nucleotide sequence: TGTGCCAGCAGCCCAAGGTCCCAGCGGGGGGGCGAGCAGTACTTC.

This clone was seen once. The chain has TRBV11-2 and TRBJ2-7, with 11 bases lining up with TRBD2. Germline V gene sequence: CDR1 SGHAT, CDR2 FQNNGV. This CDR3 has 17 amino acids. V was clipped by 6 bases and J by 2 bases; unmatched bases: 12. Here the CDR3 DNA reads TGTGCCAGCAGACAACTAGCGGGAGAAGGACAGGCCTACGAGCAGTACTTC. Encoded protein: CASRQLAGEGQAYEQYF. The entire variable domain, with the rest obtained from reference TRBV11-2 and TRBJ2-7, is as follows: EAGVAQSPRYKIIEKRQSVAFWCNPISGHATLYWYQQILGQGPKLLIQFQNNGVVDDSQLPKDRFSAERLKGVDSTLKIQPAKLEDSAVYLCASRQLAGEGQAYEQYFGPGTRLTVT.

V is TRBV9 and J is TRBJ2-1; D is possibly TRBD2 (6 bases). Germline V gene sequence: CDR1 SGDLS, CDR2 YYNGEE. This CDR3 comprises 14 residues. The V gene lost 3 bases and the J gene lost 8 bases, with 15 bases spanning the gap. The CDR3 here is CASSARTKPHEQFF. CDR3 in DNA: TGTGCCAGCAGCGCTAGGACTAAGCCCCATGAGCAGTTCTTC.